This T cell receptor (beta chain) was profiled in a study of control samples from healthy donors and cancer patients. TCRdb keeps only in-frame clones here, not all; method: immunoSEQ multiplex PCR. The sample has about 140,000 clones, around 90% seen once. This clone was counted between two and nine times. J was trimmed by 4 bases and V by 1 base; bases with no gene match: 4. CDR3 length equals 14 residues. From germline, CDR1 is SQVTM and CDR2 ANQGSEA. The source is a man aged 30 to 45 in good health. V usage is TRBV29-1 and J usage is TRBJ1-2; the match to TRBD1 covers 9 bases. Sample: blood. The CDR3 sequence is CSVEVRDRVYGYTF. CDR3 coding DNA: TGCAGCGTTGAAGTCCGGGACAGGGTCTATGGCTACACCTTC. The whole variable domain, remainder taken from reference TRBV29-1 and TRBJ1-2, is SAVISQKPSRDICQRGTSLTIQCQVDSQVTMMFWYRQQPGQSLTLIATANQGSEATYESGFVIDKFPISRPNLTFSTLTVSNMSPEDSSIYLCSVEVRDRVYGYTFGSGTRLTVV.